The 19 T cell receptor beta chains below all came from one sample that was sequenced in a study of shared clonotypes between healthy human individuals. This table comes from immunoSEQ multiplex PCR, and its TCRdb copy is limited to in-frame clones, with some not included. In the table there are about 520,000 clones, 90% to 96% of which are singletons. Source material: naive CD4+ T cells sorted from blood. This sample's subset: CD45RA+ positively selected. Receptors were obtained from a woman aged 25 to 39 in good health.

The chain links TRBV5-1 to TRBJ2-3; no definite D call. V dropped 0 bases and J dropped 2 bases, with 10 bases sitting between them. The CDR3 runs to 15 residues. The germline gives CDR1 SGHRS, CDR2 YFSETQ. CDR3 DNA sequence: TGCGCCAGCAGCTTGGTGGCGGAAATCACAGATACGCAGTATTTT. This codes for CASSLVAEITDTQYF.

The V and J genes are TRBV28 and TRBJ1-2; 7 nucleotides line up with TRBD1. V was clipped by 3 bases and J by 14 bases; unmatched bases: 6. The CDR3 consists of 11 residues. Germline assignment: CDR1 MDHEN and CDR2 SYDVKM. CDR3 amino acids: CASSLSGGQTF. The CDR3 DNA is TGTGCCAGCAGTTTGTCTGGGGGACAGACCTTC.

The J gene is TRBJ1-2, the V gene TRBV18, with D perhaps matching TRBD1 (5 bases). This CDR3 contains 15 residues. Between the trimmed V and J ends, which lost 4 bases and 4 bases, there was a span of 16 bases. Germline V gene lookup returns CDR1 KGHSH and CDR2 LQKENI. CDR3 residues: CASSLAGTIGYGYTF. The CDR3 DNA follows: TGTGCCAGCTCACTAGCCGGGACTATAGGCTATGGCTACACCTTC. The complete variable domain, with remaining parts taken from reference TRBV18 and TRBJ1-2, reads NAGVMQNPRHLVRRRGQEARLRCSPMKGHSHVYWYRQLPEEGLKFMVYLQKENIIDESGMPKERFSAEFPKEGPSILRIQQVVRGDSAAYFCASSLAGTIGYGYTFGSGTRLTVV.

This chain links TRBV4-1 with TRBJ1-4, with D tentatively TRBD1 (6 bases). V was trimmed by 2 bases and J by 7 bases, leaving 17 bases between them. Germline lookup yields CDR1 MGHRA and CDR2 YSYEKL. This CDR3 has 16 residues. The CDR3 sequence: CASSQPSRGGFEKLFF. CDR3 in DNA: TGCGCCAGCAGCCAACCGAGTAGGGGGGGTTTTGAAAAACTGTTTTTT.

The CDR3 DNA is TGTGCCAGCTCACGAGGAGATGCCTACGAGCAGTACTTC. It specifies CASSRGDAYEQYF. The chain uses TRBV18 and TRBJ2-7; no reliable D call. This CDR3 comprises 13 residues. With 4 bases removed from V and 2 bases from J, the gap between germline ends came to 9 bases. Germline CDR1 KGHSH, CDR2 LQKENI.

The J gene is TRBJ2-1, the V gene TRBV7-9; the D gene could be TRBD1 or TRBD2 (5 bases each). This CDR3 is 13 amino acids long. CDR1 SEHNR and CDR2 FQNEAQ come from the germline V gene (reference sequence). Trimming removed 8 bases at V and 1 base at J, with 9 bases between. The chain's CDR3 is CASARGSYNEQFF. CDR3 sequence (DNA): TGTGCCAGCGCGAGGGGTTCCTACAATGAGCAGTTCTTC. Full variable domain (outside the CDR3, taken from reference TRBV7-9 and TRBJ2-1): DTGVSQNPRHKITKRGQNVTFRCDPISEHNRLYWYRQTLGQGPEFLTYFQNEAQLEKSRLLSDRFSAERPKGSFSTLEIQRTEQGDSAMYLCASARGSYNEQFFGPGTRLTVL.

The V and J genes are TRBV6-1 and TRBJ2-5; a possible D gene is TRBD2 (6 bases). Germline V gene lookup returns CDR1 MNHNS and CDR2 SASEGT. This CDR3 comprises 16 residues. Trimming removed 0 bases from V and 1 base from J, with 12 bases in between. The CDR3 here is CASSEAYREPQETQYF. The CDR3 DNA reads TGTGCCAGCAGTGAAGCCTACCGGGAGCCCCAAGAGACCCAGTACTTC.

V gene TRBV7-6 combines with J gene TRBJ2-3, with no clear D. Trimming shortened V by 2 bases and J by 10 bases, and 7 bases separated the two germline ends. The CDR3 extends over 11 amino acids. CDR1 and CDR2 (germline): SGHVS, FNYEAQ. This chain's CDR3 is CASSLPGPQYF. The CDR3 coding sequence is TGTGCCAGCAGCTTACCAGGCCCGCAGTATTTT.

The gene calls are TRBV18 and TRBJ2-2; 7 nucleotides line up with TRBD2. J gave up 4 bases and V 3 bases, and 11 bases lay outside the gene matches. The CDR3 is made up of 17 amino acids. Per the germline V gene, CDR1 is KGHSH and CDR2 is LQKENI. CDR3 sequence reads: CASSPSPASGPTGELFF. The CDR3, as DNA: TGTGCCAGCTCACCTTCGCCAGCTAGCGGACCCACCGGGGAGCTGTTTTTT. Supplemented by reference TRBV18 and TRBJ2-2, the full variable domain reads NAGVMQNPRHLVRRRGQEARLRCSPMKGHSHVYWYRQLPEEGLKFMVYLQKENIIDESGMPKERFSAEFPKEGPSILRIQQVVRGDSAAYFCASSPSPASGPTGELFFGEGSRLTVL.

The chain has TRBV27 and TRBJ2-1; D ambiguous. Germline loops: CDR1 MNHEY, CDR2 SMNVEV (reference sequence). The CDR3 has 13 amino acids. Trimming stripped 2 bases from V and 2 bases from J, with 4 bases between. The CDR3 DNA reads as TGTGCCAGCAGTTTACGGGCCTACAATGAGCAGTTCTTC. Translating gives CASSLRAYNEQFF.

The CDR3: CASSPSIRVFNEKLFF. The CDR3, as DNA: TGTGCCAGCAGCCCTTCCATCAGGGTGTTTAATGAAAAACTGTTTTTT. V usage is TRBV7-9 and J usage is TRBJ1-4; maybe TRBD1 (5 bases). In germline, CDR1 is SEHNR, CDR2 FQNEAQ (reference sequence). This CDR3 region has 16 residues. Between the trimmed V and J ends, which lost 5 bases and 4 bases, there was a span of 17 bases. The entire variable domain, with the rest obtained from reference TRBV7-9 and TRBJ1-4, is as follows: DTGVSQNPRHKITKRGQNVTFRCDPISEHNRLYWYRQTLGQGPEFLTYFQNEAQLEKSRLLSDRFSAERPKGSFSTLEIQRTEQGDSAMYLCASSPSIRVFNEKLFFGSGTQLSVL.

V usage is TRBV28 and J usage is TRBJ2-3; TRBD1 might be the D (6 bases). Germline CDR1 reads MDHEN; CDR2 reads SYDVKM. V was cut by 6 bases and J by 4 bases, with 17 bases left in between. The CDR3 is 15 amino acids. The CDR3 region has the DNA TGTGCCAGCAGCACTTCAGGGGTACTTTCAGATACGCAGTATTTT. It encodes CASSTSGVLSDTQYF.

The rearrangement uses TRBV7-9 and TRBJ1-1; D gene uncertain. V lost 4 bases to trimming and J lost 1 base, with 7 bases between them. CDR1 and CDR2 from the germline V gene are SEHNR and FQNEAQ (reference sequence). The CDR3 loop spans 13 amino acids. This chain's CDR3 is CASSSHPNTEAFF. The CDR3 DNA reads as TGTGCCAGCAGCTCCCACCCGAACACTGAAGCTTTCTTT.

J is TRBJ1-2 and V is TRBV23-1; D not certain. TRBV23-1 is an open reading frame whose function is uncertain. The CDR3 loop spans 14 amino acids. Trimming took 0 bases from V and 5 from J, leaving 10 bases between them. CDR3 in DNA: TGCGCCAGCAGTCAATCGAGGACGCGGTATGGCTACACCTTC. Encoded protein: CASSQSRTRYGYTF.

The chain is built from TRBV7-3 and TRBJ2-3, with D tentatively TRBD2 (5 bases). CDR1 is SGHTA, CDR2 FQGTGA, per germline. V gave up 7 bases and J gave up 1 base, with 12 bases separating them. The CDR3 length is 14 residues. DNA for the CDR3: TGTGCCAGCACCCCGAATAGCGGCACAGATACGCAGTATTTT. Translated, it gives CASTPNSGTDTQYF.

The chain recombines TRBV18 with TRBJ1-2, with 10 bases identical to TRBD1. V lost 3 bases and J lost 8; bases outside the gene matches: 9. CDR3 length equals 15 residues. Germline V gene lookup returns CDR1 KGHSH and CDR2 LQKENI. CDR3 in amino acids: CASSPVTGTGVGYTF. The DNA of the CDR3 is TGTGCCAGCTCACCCGTGACCGGGACAGGGGTCGGCTACACCTTC.

The chain joins TRBV4-3 to TRBJ2-3; D remains ambiguous. V dropped 1 base and J dropped 11 bases, with 7 bases sitting between them. Germline lookup yields CDR1 LGHNA and CDR2 YSLEER. The CDR3 sequence is 11 residues long. CDR3 region: CASSQGSKQYF. CDR3 bases: TGCGCCAGCAGCCAAGGTAGTAAGCAGTATTTT.

The chain joins TRBV2 to TRBJ2-3; 8 nucleotides line up with TRBD2. The trim removed 6 bases at V and 5 bases at J, leaving 10 bases unmatched. The CDR3 length is 15 residues. Germline V gives CDR1 SNHLY, CDR2 FYNNEI. The CDR3 DNA sequence: TGTGCCAGCAGGCGCTCTAGCGGGCGCCAAGATACGCAGTATTTT. It yields the protein CASRRSSGRQDTQYF.

The genes are TRBV14 and TRBJ1-1; possible D gene TRBD1, 5 bases. The CDR3 totals 15 residues. CDR1 and CDR2 (germline): SGHDN, FVKESK. Trimming cost V 4 bases and J 3 bases, with 15 bases left between them. The CDR3 DNA reads TGTGCCAGCAGCCGATGGGGGAGTTTTGACACTGAAGCTTTCTTT. Its translation is CASSRWGSFDTEAFF. Full variable domain (remainder filled in from reference TRBV14 and TRBJ1-1): EAGVTQFPSHSVIEKGQTVTLRCDPISGHDNLYWYRRVMGKEIKFLLHFVKESKQDESGMPNNRFLAERTGGTYSTLKVQPAELEDSGVYFCASSRWGSFDTEAFFGQGTRLTVV.